The 26 T cell receptor beta chains given below trace back to one sample, sequenced in a study of T cell repertoires in cytomegalovirus infection. TCRdb re-called the reads through MiXCR, storing one row per CDR3 protein. The sample comprises some 440,000 distinct CDR3 sequences, roughly a third of which are singletons, and approximately 13% rests with the top ten. Sequenced sample: PBMCs. The receptors were sampled from a human donor in good health (CMV status not recorded). Some clones in this sample may be carry-over from other donors' samples.

The rearrangement uses TRBV20-1 and TRBJ1-5; the D gene is possibly TRBD1 (5 bases). V lost 2 bases, J lost 4 bases, and 12 bases lay in between. This CDR3 region has 14 residues. CDR1 is DFQATT, CDR2 SNEGSKA, per germline (reference sequence). The CDR3 region is CSARRQGTNQPQHF. CDR3 nucleotides: TGCAGTGCTAGAAGGCAGGGAACGAATCAGCCCCAGCATTTT.

The chain employs TRBV28 and TRBJ1-6, with 10 bases that match TRBD1. V shed 8 bases, J shed 10 bases, and the junction held 5 bases outside the gene matches. Germline V gives CDR1 MDHEN, CDR2 SYDVKM. The CDR3 sequence is 13 residues long. The CDR3 region has the DNA TGTGCCAGCGGACAGGGGGTGGTCTCACCCCTCCACTTT. It encodes CASGQGVVSPLHF.

This clonotype was counted between two and nine times. The chain employs TRBV4-1 and TRBJ1-4; 7 bases fit TRBD1. CDR3 length: 18 amino acids. The J segment lost 4 bases and the V segment lost 1 base, leaving 12 bases of the junction unmatched. The germline V gene encodes CDR1 MGHRA and CDR2 YSYEKL. The CDR3 sequence is CASSQAPAPGQNNEKLFF. As DNA, the CDR3 is TGCGCCAGCAGCCAAGCTCCGGCCCCGGGACAGAATAATGAAAAACTGTTTTTT.

This clonotype was observed a few times. This chain uses TRBV12-3 or TRBV12-4 with TRBJ1-1, with TRBD1 identical over 9 bases. The V segment lost 3 bases and the J segment 4 bases; nucleotides outside the gene matches: 9. The CDR3 sequence is 16 residues long. CDR3 in DNA: TGTGCCAGCAGTTTGGGACGGACAGGGGACCCCACTGAAGCTTTCTTT. Translated: CASSLGRTGDPTEAFF.

This clonotype was picked up many times. The chain recombines TRBV7-2 with TRBJ1-2; possible D gene TRBD1, 5 bases. The V gene lost 1 base and the J gene lost 7 bases, with 22 bases spanning the gap. Germline values: CDR1 SGHTA, CDR2 FQGNSA. The CDR3 is 17 residues long. CDR3 amino acids: CASSLEPLTQGGGGYTF. The CDR3 bases are TGTGCCAGCAGCTTAGAACCTTTGACGCAGGGTGGAGGTGGCTACACCTTC.

The V and J genes are TRBV19 and TRBJ1-1; no clear D. There are 11 residues in the CDR3. From germline, CDR1 is LNHDA and CDR2 SQIVND (reference sequence). Trimming left V 7 bases short and J 3 bases short, with 6 bases between. The CDR3 spells CASTAHTEAFF. CDR3 DNA: TGTGCCAGTACCGCCCACACTGAAGCTTTCTTT.

This clonotype was observed at least ten times. V is TRBV12-3 or TRBV12-4 and J is TRBJ1-1; D gene unclear. V gave up 6 bases and J gave up 2 bases, with 10 bases separating them. CDR3 size: 13 residues. CDR3: CASRFFENTEAFF. The CDR3 DNA follows: TGTGCCAGCAGATTCTTTGAAAACACTGAAGCTTTCTTT.

This clonotype showed up just a few times. The chain links TRBV2 to TRBJ2-2; D is uncertain. The germline CDR1 and CDR2 sequences are SNHLY and FYNNEI. Trimming left V 6 bases short and J 3 bases short, with 26 bases between. CDR3 length: 19 amino acids. CDR3 nucleotide sequence: TGTGCCAGCAGAAACTGGTTGGGTGGAGTGGGAAGAGACACCGGGGAGCTGTTTTTT. Translating gives CASRNWLGGVGRDTGELFF.

This clonotype was detected only a few times. The chain uses TRBV28 and TRBJ1-2; D unresolved. Trimming removed 4 bases at V and 4 bases at J, with 13 bases between. CDR3 length equals 14 residues. The germline gives CDR1 MDHEN, CDR2 SYDVKM. DNA for the CDR3: TGTGCCAGCAGTTCCACGATCGGAAGCTATGGCTACACCTTC. Translating it yields CASSSTIGSYGYTF.

This clonotype was picked up a small number of times. J is TRBJ1-5 and V is TRBV7-8; D is unresolved. V was trimmed by 0 bases and J by 0 bases, leaving 9 bases between them. The CDR3 is 16 amino acids. Germline V CDR1 and CDR2: SGHVS, FQNEAQ. The CDR3 is CASSLARVHSNQPQHF. The CDR3 bases are TGTGCCAGCAGCTTAGCCCGGGTCCATAGCAATCAGCCCCAGCATTTT.

This clonotype turned up a few times. The chain combines TRBV6-4 with TRBJ2-3; TRBD2 matches at 9 bases. Losses at the gene ends were 5 bases for V and 2 bases for J; bases not matched to a gene: 5. This CDR3 contains 15 residues. Germline V lookup: CDR1 MRHNA, CDR2 SNTAGT. CDR3 sequence reads: CASSPIAGDTDTQYF. The CDR3 region has the DNA TGTGCCAGCAGTCCTATAGCGGGGGACACAGATACGCAGTATTTT.

This clonotype was seen only a few times. J is TRBJ2-3 and V is TRBV5-6; 9 nucleotides align to TRBD2. This CDR3 region has 17 residues. Trimming removed 4 bases from V and 5 bases from J; junction bases left unmatched: 14. Germline CDR1 reads SGHDT; CDR2 reads YYEEEE. The CDR3 sequence: CASSDGGGGVRRDTQYF. The CDR3 region has the DNA TGTGCCAGCAGCGATGGGGGCGGGGGGGTTCGTCGAGATACGCAGTATTTT.

V gene TRBV24-1 combines with J gene TRBJ2-1; a possible D gene is TRBD1 (6 bases). Trimming removed 4 bases from V and 8 bases from J, with 17 bases in between. Germline V gene data show CDR1 as KGHDR and CDR2 as SFDVKD. This CDR3 contains 15 residues. CDR3: CATSEPIQGKHEQFF. CDR3 nucleotides: TGTGCCACCAGTGAACCGATCCAGGGGAAGCATGAGCAGTTCTTC.

This clonotype showed up just a few times. This chain links TRBV28 with TRBJ1-2, with D possibly TRBD1 on 5 matching bases. V lost 5 bases and J 4 bases, leaving 17 bases between the germline ends. In germline, CDR1 is MDHEN, CDR2 SYDVKM. CDR3 size: 15 residues. Here the CDR3 reads CASSLTTTVPYGYTF. The CDR3 DNA is TGTGCCAGCAGTCTAACGACGACAGTCCCCTATGGCTACACCTTC.

The chain combines TRBV15 with TRBJ2-7, with 8 bases identical to TRBD1. V lost 4 bases and J lost 2; bases outside the gene matches: 4. CDR3 length equals 14 residues. The V gene's germline CDR1 is LNHNV and CDR2 YYDKDF (reference sequence). The chain's CDR3 is CATSTDRGPYEQYF. The DNA for the CDR3 is TGTGCCACCAGCACCGACAGGGGCCCCTACGAGCAGTACTTC.

With respect to this clonotype: The junction does not match germline at one end; this may be a read error. The chain has TRBV3-1 and TRBJ2-7; no clear D gene. Germline CDR1 and CDR2: LGHDT and YNNKEL (reference sequence). This CDR3 contains 15 residues. This CDR3 is CACSQVKGMGYEQYF. The CDR3 region has the DNA TGTGCCTGCAGCCAAGTTAAAGGGATGGGCTACGAGCAGTACTTC.

This clonotype was seen once. This chain joins TRBV4-3 and TRBJ2-5; 11 bases map to TRBD2. Trimming took 1 base from V and 2 from J; bases not matched to a gene: 6. CDR3 length: 17 amino acids. CDR1 is LGHNA and CDR2 is YSLEER in the germline V gene. CDR3 region: CASSQGGIAGGQETQYF. CDR3 bases: TGCGCCAGCAGCCAAGGGGGAATAGCGGGGGGGCAAGAGACCCAGTACTTC.

The V gene is TRBV7-2, the J gene TRBJ1-2; TRBD1 might be the D (5 bases). Germline values: CDR1 SGHTA, CDR2 FQGNSA. The ends were cut back, 5 bases at V and 0 bases at J, with 16 bases in the middle. The CDR3 runs to 16 residues. CDR3 coding DNA: TGTGCCAGCAGCACCCGGCCAGGGAAGACTAACTATGGCTACACCTTC. Its protein is CASSTRPGKTNYGYTF.

This clonotype was recorded at least ten times. This sequence joins TRBV7-2 and TRBJ1-2, with 11 bases identical to TRBD1. Trimming at V came to 2 bases and at J to 2 bases, leaving 7 bases not matched to a gene. This CDR3 spans 17 amino acids. CDR1 is SGHTA and CDR2 is FQGNSA in the germline V gene. DNA for the CDR3: TGTGCCAGCAGCTTAAGGTGGACAGGGGGCCTGAACTATGGCTACACCTTC. Its translation is CASSLRWTGGLNYGYTF.

The J gene is TRBJ2-1, the V gene TRBV29-1; D possibly corresponds to TRBD2 (6 bases). The CDR3 loop spans 13 amino acids. The germline V gene encodes CDR1 SQVTM and CDR2 ANQGSEA. The V end was cut by 8 bases, the J end by 9 bases, with 20 bases between. The CDR3 bases are TGCAGCTCCGCGACTAGTTGGATGGGTGAGCAGTTCTTC. This sequence encodes CSSATSWMGEQFF.

This clonotype has a count of ten or more. The V gene is TRBV19, the J gene TRBJ2-1, with 8 bases that match TRBD1. Germline values: CDR1 LNHDA, CDR2 SQIVND (reference sequence). The CDR3 has 15 amino acids. V was pared by 7 bases and J by 3 bases, with 8 bases of the junction left unmatched. CDR3 in DNA: TGTGCCAGTACCTTGGACAGGGCGAGCTACAATGAGCAGTTCTTC. Amino acid sequence: CASTLDRASYNEQFF. Full variable domain (outside the CDR3, taken from reference TRBV19 and TRBJ2-1): DGGITQSPKYLFRKEGQNVTLSCEQNLNHDAMYWYRQDPGQGLRLIYYSQIVNDFQKGDIAEGYSVSREKKESFPLTVTSAQKNPTAFYLCASTLDRASYNEQFFGPGTRLTVL.

Points on this clonotype: A much larger clone lies one base from this, so it may be a read error. The conserved phenylalanine or tryptophan is not found at the CDR3 terminus, so this likely reflects a read error. This rearrangement joins TRBV7-6 to TRBJ2-7; 10 bases match TRBD1. Germline CDR1 is SGHVS and CDR2 is FNYEAQ. CDR3 length: 12 residues. The V and J ends lost 5 bases and 6 bases, in that order; junction bases with no gene match: 1. The CDR3 nucleotides read TGTGCCAGCAGCGGGACAGGGGCCGAGCAGTACTAC. Translated: CASSGTGAEQYY.

This sequence joins TRBV6-2 or TRBV6-3 and TRBJ2-7; D possibly corresponds to TRBD1 (6 bases). This CDR3 is built from 15 residues. Trimming removed 0 bases at V and 4 bases at J, with 13 bases between. CDR1 is MNHEY and CDR2 is SVGEGT in the germline V gene. Written as DNA, the CDR3 is TGTGCCAGCAGTTACTCCAGGACAGCATTGTACGAGCAGTACTTC. Protein product: CASSYSRTALYEQYF.

The V gene is TRBV19, the J gene TRBJ2-1; TRBD2 agrees at 7 bases. The V gene's germline CDR1 is LNHDA and CDR2 SQIVND (reference sequence). The junction had 7 bases not matched to a gene; V was cut back by 5 bases and J by 9 bases. The CDR3 runs to 13 residues. CDR3 loop: CASSAAGLGEQFF. The CDR3 nucleotides are TGTGCCAGTAGTGCAGCGGGGCTGGGTGAGCAGTTCTTC.

The V call is TRBV4-1, the J call TRBJ2-1; the match to TRBD1 covers 7 bases. This CDR3 is 18 amino acids long. CDR1 is MGHRA and CDR2 is YSYEKL in the germline V gene. With 3 bases clipped from V and 0 bases from J, the junction kept 11 bases outside the gene matches. DNA of the CDR3: TGCGCCAGCAGCCAGGCCGGGACAGCGAGGAGCTCCTACAATGAGCAGTTCTTC. Its translation is CASSQAGTARSSYNEQFF.

In its sample, this clonotype was seen many times. The chain joins TRBV7-8 to TRBJ2-3; 7 bases are a match to TRBD2. J gave up 6 bases and V 8 bases, and 14 bases lay outside the gene matches. There are 15 residues in the CDR3. Germline lookup yields CDR1 SGHVS and CDR2 FQNEAQ. The DNA for the CDR3 is TGTGCCAGCTTACGCCTAGCGGCGGTTGAGGATACGCAGTATTTT. Translated: CASLRLAAVEDTQYF.